This TCR beta chain originates from a study of identifying expanded T cells in peripheral blood. Overall study findings and caveats: Differentially abundant clones: about 1.2 between replicates, around 17 at about two weeks, 19 to 20 at four.

V was clipped by 4 bases and J by 0 bases; unmatched bases: 2. The germline CDR1 and CDR2 sequences are SEHNR and FQNEAQ (reference sequence). This CDR3 region has 14 residues. The data were produced by immunoSEQ multiplex PCR, yet TCRdb's version contains in-frame clones alone and is incomplete. The sample shows about 100,000 clones, 80% to 90% of them seen only once. As for this clone: Its antigen is not known.

Specimen: blood. The V gene is TRBV7-9, the J gene TRBJ2-7, with 8 bases identical to TRBD1. This clonotype was sampled from a person aged 18 to 75 in good health. The CDR3 loop is CASSSGQDSYEQYF. The CDR3 DNA reads as TGTGCCAGCAGCTCGGGACAGGACTCCTACGAGCAGTACTTC.